The clone carrying this TCR beta chain was counted a few times. Its antigen is as yet unknown. This entry comes from a study of early T cells in non-severe SARS-CoV-2 infection. Whole-study context: Bulk RNA from unsorted whole blood was sequenced; chains were unpaired.

The CDR3 consists of 17 residues. Trimming pared 4 bases from V and 6 bases from J, leaving 22 bases between. Germline assignment: CDR1 SGHAT and CDR2 FQNNGV. Individually, cDNA molecules had unique molecular identifiers attached to them. TCRdb called the 5' RACE reads again in MiXCR, with one record for every CDR3 protein. Among 100,000 to 120,000 distinct CDR3 sequences, around 12% were seen once, and the ten largest hold approximately 4%. The study, taken as a whole, reports: Missing private and CD4 specificities, VDJdb matching favored anti-spike CD8 responses.

The V gene is TRBV11-2, the J gene TRBJ2-1; tentative D call: TRBD2 (6 bases). This receptor was identified in an adult who was a healthcare worker with PCR-confirmed SARS-CoV-2 infection or an uninfected control (not recorded which). The material was whole blood, obtained at baseline. The CDR3 DNA is TGTGCCAGCAGCTCCGGAGGAGGGACCCCAGGGCCCAATGAGCAGTTCTTC. Encoded protein: CASSSGGGTPGPNEQFF.